This TCR beta chain was recorded in a study of cytomegalovirus exposure and HLA in healthy donors. V gave up 3 bases and J gave up 6 bases; unmatched junction bases: 9. Germline V gene data show CDR1 as SNHLY and CDR2 as FYNNEI. The CDR3 has 16 amino acids. Researchers ran the PCR with 60 Vbeta and 13 Jbeta primers. Sequencing used immunoSEQ multiplex PCR; TCRdb keeps in-frame clones, though not all of them. The sample has 130,000 or so clones; around 73% are singletons. Study-wide results and limits: Analyzed later, association rates of TCRs varied across HLA loci, with DRB1 most and HLA-C fewest. A later analysis found common viral pathogens apparently linked to several of the most significant clusters. There were 150 to 200 TCR beta chains listed as cytomegalovirus-associated. Later genetic work tied a missense DCLRE1C variant to beta-chain V and J trimming.

As to this clone: Its antigen is unidentified.

The sample comprised PBMCs. The chain carries TRBV2 and TRBJ2-2, with TRBD2 identical over 8 bases. The origin of this receptor is a man aged 45-65 years in good health and CMV-seronegative. The CDR3 sequence is CASSEIAGIGAGELFF. The CDR3 nucleotides are TGTGCCAGCAGTGAGATAGCGGGAATAGGTGCCGGGGAGCTGTTTTTT.